This TCR beta chain was recovered during a study of identifying expanded T cells in peripheral blood. Whole-study findings and limits: Across healthy donors, higher total template counts meant significantly greater roughly two-week count variance.

Looked up from germline, CDR1 is MNHNS and CDR2 is SASEGT. Trimming shortened V by 0 bases and J by 7 bases, and 9 bases separated the two germline ends. The CDR3 length is 13 residues. Regarding this clone: Its antigen is not identified.

Produced via immunoSEQ multiplex PCR; TCRdb's table is partial and in-frame only. The sample records 91,000 or so clones, around nine tenths being singletons. V is TRBV6-1 and J is TRBJ1-1; D gene unclear. Specimen: blood. The clonotype comes from a person aged 18-70 years in good health. CDR3 DNA sequence: TGTGCCAGCAGTGAAGCGGAGACAAGTGAAGCTTTCTTT. Translating it yields CASSEAETSEAFF.